Listed here are 24 T cell receptor beta chains from one sample, sequenced in a study of T cell responses to AZD1222 COVID-19 vaccine. Sequencing was performed with immunoSEQ multiplex PCR; in TCRdb, only in-frame clones are kept and a portion is missing. The sample records some 120,000 clones, approximately 90% being singletons. This material consisted of peripheral blood, taken 28 days after the second dose of the MenACWY control vaccine. The receptors here all came from an adult who received the MenACWY meningococcal vaccine as a control.

The chain is built from TRBV28 and TRBJ2-3; D is unresolved. V was pared by 6 bases and J by 2 bases, with 15 bases between. Germline values: CDR1 MDHEN, CDR2 SYDVKM. The CDR3 is 15 residues long. In nucleotides, the CDR3 is TGTGCCAGCAGACCCCAGAGATTACTCACAGATACGCAGTATTTT. It translates to CASRPQRLLTDTQYF.

The rearrangement links TRBV6-1 to TRBJ1-5, with 7 bases lining up with TRBD1. This CDR3 comprises 17 residues. Trimming removed 0 bases from V and 2 bases from J; junction bases left unmatched: 7. Germline V gene data show CDR1 as MNHNS and CDR2 as SASEGT. Written as DNA, the CDR3 is TGTGCCAGCAGTGAAGCGGAGGGGGCTTTGGGCAATCAGCCCCAGCATTTT. Translated, it gives CASSEAEGALGNQPQHF.

The rearrangement joins TRBV6-2 or TRBV6-3 to TRBJ1-1; no clear D. The CDR3 runs 13 residues. V lost 2 bases and J lost 0, with 4 bases in between. Germline loops: CDR1 MNHEY, CDR2 SVGEGT. CDR3 sequence: CASSYRVNTEAFF. The CDR3 DNA reads TGTGCCAGCAGTTACCGAGTGAACACTGAAGCTTTCTTT.

V and J are TRBV19 and TRBJ2-7; D may match TRBD1 or TRBD2 (6 bases each). The germline gives CDR1 LNHDA, CDR2 SQIVND (reference sequence). Trimming pared 2 bases from V and 4 bases from J, leaving 9 bases between. CDR3 length: 13 amino acids. The CDR3 DNA reads as TGTGCCAGTAGTATACAGGGGAGGTACGAGCAGTACTTC. Translation gives CASSIQGRYEQYF.

Turning to this clone: It is unclear where the CDR3 begins or ends on the DNA, so no DNA is shown, and the CDR3 is as TCRdb lists it. V gene TRBV27 combines with J gene TRBJ2-1. Germline CDR1 MNHEY, CDR2 SMNVEV (reference sequence). The length of the CDR3 is 17 amino acids, counting both ends. The CDR3 is CASSFGPGADPYNEQFF.

The gene calls are TRBV4-1 and TRBJ1-4; D is perhaps TRBD1 (5 bases). V was clipped by 1 base and J by 5 bases, with 20 bases between them. Per germline, CDR1 MGHRA and CDR2 YSYEKL. The CDR3 spans 18 residues. In DNA, the CDR3 is TGCGCCAGCAGCCAAGTCCCGGGACCTACGTCAGACAATGAAAAACTGTTTTTT. Its translation: CASSQVPGPTSDNEKLFF.

The V gene is TRBV7-2, the J gene TRBJ1-6, with 8 nucleotides matching TRBD1. The V gene's germline CDR1 is SGHTA and CDR2 FQGNSA. The CDR3 extends over 14 amino acids. J gave up 6 bases and V 5 bases, and 3 bases lay outside the gene matches. As DNA, the CDR3 is TGTGCCAGCAGCAGCAGGGGGCCTAATTCACCCCTCCACTTT. The encoded protein is CASSSRGPNSPLHF. The complete variable domain, with remaining parts taken from reference TRBV7-2 and TRBJ1-6, reads GAGVSQSPSNKVTEKGKDVELRCDPISGHTALYWYRQSLGQGLEFLIYFQGNSAPDKSGLPSDRFSAERTGGSVSTLTIQRTQQEDSAVYLCASSSRGPNSPLHFGNGTRLTVT.

This chain uses TRBV12-3 or TRBV12-4 with TRBJ2-2; perhaps TRBD2 as D (5 bases). This CDR3 contains 12 residues. Trimming cost V 6 bases and J 3 bases, with 5 bases left between them. Here the CDR3 DNA reads TGTGCCAGCAGGGGAGACACCGGGGAGCTGTTTTTT. Residues: CASRGDTGELFF.

This chain uses TRBV2 with TRBJ2-6, with TRBD1 as a possible D gene (6 bases). Trimming removed 6 bases from V and 2 bases from J, with 20 bases in between. CDR3 length: 18 amino acids. Germline-derived CDR1 and CDR2 are SNHLY and FYNNEI. The CDR3 DNA reads as TGTGCCAGCAGGCCACAGGGAAGCTCTCTCGCTGGGGCCAACGTCCTGACTTTC. It translates to CASRPQGSSLAGANVLTF. The full variable domain, with the rest looked up from reference TRBV2 and TRBJ2-6, is EPEVTQTPSHQVTQMGQEVILRCVPISNHLYFYWYRQILGQKVEFLVSFYNNEISEKSEIFDDQFSVERPDGSNFTLKIRSTKLEDSAMYFCASRPQGSSLAGANVLTFGAGSRLTVL.

Of note for this clone: The sample holds other DNA sequences that translate to the same CDR3. The V call is TRBV7-8, the J call TRBJ2-1, with D perhaps given as TRBD1 or TRBD2 (6 bases each). This CDR3 has 15 amino acids. Germline loops: CDR1 SGHVS, CDR2 FQNEAQ. Trimming shortened V by 0 bases and J by 4 bases, and 10 bases separated the two germline ends. CDR3 protein: CASSLAGGRYNEQFF. The CDR3 bases are TGTGCCAGCAGCTTAGCGGGGGGCCGGTACAATGAGCAGTTCTTC. Combining the CDR3 with reference TRBV7-8 and TRBJ2-1 gives the whole variable domain GAGVSQSPRYKVAKRGQDVALRCDPISGHVSLFWYQQALGQGPEFLTYFQNEAQLDKSGLPSDRFFAERPEGSVSTLKIQRTQQEDSAVYLCASSLAGGRYNEQFFGPGTRLTVL.

V is TRBV6-2 or TRBV6-3 and J is TRBJ1-2, with 9 nucleotides matching TRBD1. Looked up from germline, CDR1 is MNHEY and CDR2 is SVGEGT. V was pared by 0 bases and J by 10 bases, with 12 bases of the junction left unmatched. This CDR3 is built from 16 residues. The CDR3 region is CASSYSFTGTGNDYTF. The CDR3 nucleotides read TGTGCCAGCAGTTACTCTTTCACCGGGACAGGGAATGACTACACCTTC.

This rearrangement joins TRBV28 to TRBJ2-7, with D unclear. V gave up 6 bases and J gave up 1 base, with 4 bases separating them. Looked up from germline, CDR1 is MDHEN and CDR2 is SYDVKM. CDR3 length equals 11 residues. The CDR3: CASSRSYEQYF. The CDR3 region has the DNA TGTGCCAGCAGCCGTTCCTACGAGCAGTACTTC.

This clone was found a few times. The chain carries TRBV6-2 or TRBV6-3 and TRBJ2-1, with 7 bases that match TRBD2. The junction had 13 bases not matched to a gene; V was cut back by 6 bases and J by 8 bases. Germline V gives CDR1 MNHEY, CDR2 SVGEGT. This CDR3 spans 15 amino acids. CDR3 in amino acids: CASSPRRDYLDEQFF. CDR3 DNA sequence: TGTGCCAGCAGCCCACGTCGGGACTACCTGGATGAGCAGTTCTTC.

The chain employs TRBV29-1 and TRBJ2-2, with D perhaps matching TRBD1 or TRBD2 (6 bases each). Germline values: CDR1 SQVTM, CDR2 ANQGSEA. The CDR3 is 15 amino acids. With 2 bases removed from V and 1 base from J, the gap between germline ends came to 11 bases. The CDR3 reads CSVERGDKNTGELFF. The CDR3 region has the DNA TGCAGCGTTGAAAGGGGGGACAAGAACACCGGGGAGCTGTTTTTT.

This sequence joins TRBV6-5 and TRBJ2-7; D might be TRBD1 (5 bases). Germline lookup yields CDR1 MNHEY and CDR2 SVGAGI. Trimming left V 6 bases short and J 2 bases short, with 11 bases between. The CDR3 is 13 residues long. The CDR3 is CASRMTETYEQYF. DNA of the CDR3: TGTGCCAGCAGGATGACAGAGACCTACGAGCAGTACTTC.

This clone appeared once. In nucleotides, the CDR3 is TGTGCCAGTAGTGACCCCCCGGGGCTAGCCTACAATGAGCAGTTCTTC. Its translation is CASSDPPGLAYNEQFF. This sequence joins TRBV19 and TRBJ2-1, with D tentatively TRBD1 or TRBD2 (5 bases each). The CDR3 is 16 amino acids. Looked up from germline, CDR1 is LNHDA and CDR2 is SQIVND (reference sequence). V shed 5 bases and J shed 2 bases, with 16 bases lying between them.

The V and J genes are TRBV2 and TRBJ2-6, with 7 bases identical to TRBD1. This CDR3 comprises 14 residues. V shed 7 bases and J 2 bases; nucleotides not matched to a gene: 2. CDR1 and CDR2 (germline): SNHLY, FYNNEI. DNA for the CDR3: TGTGCCAGCAAGACAGGGACTGGGGCCAACGTCCTGACTTTC. This translates into CASKTGTGANVLTF.

J is TRBJ2-2 and V is TRBV19; D might be TRBD1 or TRBD2, each matching 5 bases. Germline loops: CDR1 LNHDA, CDR2 SQIVND (reference sequence). Trimming pared 4 bases from V and 0 bases from J, leaving 15 bases between. This CDR3 contains 17 residues. CDR3: CASSRGYTRSNTGELFF. In DNA form, the CDR3 reads TGTGCCAGTAGTAGGGGGTATACGCGGTCGAACACCGGGGAGCTGTTTTTT.

The chain couples TRBV19 to TRBJ1-2, with a tentative D call TRBD1 (5 bases). V shed 5 bases and J shed 2 bases, with 18 bases lying between them. The germline V gene has CDR1 LNHDA and CDR2 SQIVND (reference sequence). The CDR3 consists of 16 residues. This CDR3 is CASSSSLGARNYGYTF. Written as DNA, the CDR3 is TGTGCCAGTAGTTCCTCTTTAGGGGCTCGGAACTATGGCTACACCTTC.

The chain carries TRBV27 and TRBJ1-6, with TRBD1 matching over 9 bases. J lost 7 bases, V lost 0 bases, and 10 bases had no gene match. CDR1 and CDR2 from the germline V gene are MNHEY and SMNVEV (reference sequence). The CDR3 is 18 amino acids. For the CDR3, the DNA is TGTGCCAGCAGTTTATCTACCTCCGGGACAGGGCCCAATTCACCCCTCCACTTT. Translation gives CASSLSTSGTGPNSPLHF.

The CDR3 loop reads CASSSPQAPNTEAFF. The CDR3 nucleotides are TGTGCCAGCAGTTCCCCCCAGGCCCCGAACACTGAAGCTTTCTTT. The chain has TRBV28 and TRBJ1-1, with no clear D. CDR1 and CDR2 from the germline V gene are MDHEN and SYDVKM. This CDR3 comprises 15 residues. The V end was cut by 4 bases, the J end by 1 base, with 13 bases between.

This chain links TRBV2 with TRBJ1-4; a weak D match, TRBD1 (6 bases). CDR3 length: 17 amino acids. Trimming shortened V by 6 bases and J by 1 base, and 18 bases separated the two germline ends. The V gene's germline CDR1 is SNHLY and CDR2 FYNNEI. In DNA form, the CDR3 reads TGTGCCAGCAGGCGCGAAGGGGGAGTGGTAACTAATGAAAAACTGTTTTTT. Translating it yields CASRREGGVVTNEKLFF.

This clone showed up just a few times. This chain uses TRBV5-6 with TRBJ2-6; TRBD1 matches at 8 bases. The ends lost 3 bases at V and 1 base at J; junction bases unmatched: 9. Germline-derived CDR1 and CDR2 are SGHDT and YYEEEE. The CDR3 consists of 18 residues. CDR3 sequence reads: CASSSTGDRLSGANVLTF. CDR3 DNA: TGTGCCAGCAGCTCGACAGGGGATAGACTGTCTGGGGCCAACGTCCTGACTTTC.

The rearrangement uses TRBV5-5 and TRBJ2-1; 7 nucleotides agree with TRBD1. The CDR3 totals 16 residues. In germline, CDR1 is SGHKS, CDR2 YYEKEE (reference sequence). The V gene end was trimmed by 6 bases and the J gene end by 8 bases; junction bases not matched to a gene: 17. Written as DNA, the CDR3 is TGTGCCAGCATCCTTCCAGGGGGTTATGAGGAAGATGAGCAGTTCTTC. This gives the protein CASILPGGYEEDEQFF.